This T cell receptor (beta chain) was captured in a study of technical replicates of blood from a handful of donors. Profiling relied on immunoSEQ multiplex PCR, and the TCRdb table lists in-frame clones only, not all of them. Seen here are tens of thousands of clones, 86% observed once, and the top ten hold 5.6%. The CDR3 has 13 residues. The germline V gene has CDR1 LNHNV and CDR2 YYDKDF (reference sequence). Trimming removed 4 bases from V and 2 bases from J; junction bases left unmatched: 0. The V and J genes are TRBV15 and TRBJ2-5; 8 nucleotides align to TRBD1. This clonotype was sampled from a human donor in good health. Some clones in this sample may be carry-over from other donors' samples. Specimen: PBMCs. The chain's CDR3 is CATSNRGQETQYF. DNA for the CDR3: TGTGCCACCAGCAACAGGGGGCAAGAGACCCAGTACTTC.